This TCR beta chain was sequenced for a study of blood T cell repertoires in COVID-19. The wider study: Samples representing acute and convalescent COVID-19 were sourced from the United States, Italy and Spain. In each case, the material was cDNA or gDNA derived from T cells, B-cell-depleted T cells, or PBMCs.

Original processing methods: Reference gene primer amplification yielded estimated nucleated cell counts. Only in-frame clones appear in the TCRdb table, and some are missing; sequencing was by immunoSEQ multiplex PCR. The D gene and trimming were derived from the DNA, and the V and J assignments and clone size from that table. Among roughly 50,000 clones listed, around 84% were seen once. CDR1 and CDR2 (germline): SGHTA, FQGNSA. The CDR3 sequence is 17 residues long. After removal of 3 bases from V and 5 bases from J, the junction contained 10 bases not matched to a gene. The chain couples TRBV7-2 to TRBJ2-2; 9 nucleotides align to TRBD1. The receptor comes from a man in his fifties or sixties with acute or convalescent COVID-19. What was sequenced was peripheral blood. The CDR3 here is CASSFDRGAIITGELFF. As DNA, the CDR3 is TGTGCCAGCAGCTTCGACAGGGGGGCCATTATTACCGGGGAGCTGTTTTTT.